This passage covers 31 T cell receptor beta chains from one sample sequenced in a study of T cell responses to AZD1222 COVID-19 vaccine. Sequenced by immunoSEQ multiplex PCR; TCRdb stores in-frame clones only, minus some. This sample has about 130,000 clones, with around 90% found just once. The material sequenced was peripheral blood, taken 28 days after the second AZD1222 dose. The receptors were sampled from an adult who received the AZD1222 COVID-19 vaccine.

This chain connects TRBV4-3 to TRBJ2-7; D might be TRBD2 (6 bases). The CDR3 sequence is 13 residues long. V was trimmed by 9 bases and J by 4 bases, leaving 16 bases between them. Germline assignment: CDR1 LGHNA and CDR2 YSLEER. CDR3 amino acids: CASGRARGYEQYF. The DNA of the CDR3 is TGCGCCAGTGGTCGGGCGCGGGGATACGAGCAGTACTTC.

This chain links TRBV19 with TRBJ1-5; the D is unclear. The V gene lost 3 bases and the J gene lost 7 bases, with 13 bases spanning the gap. The germline V gene has CDR1 LNHDA and CDR2 SQIVND (reference sequence). This CDR3 spans 14 amino acids. CDR3 DNA: TGTGCCAGTAGTATTATAACCTCCAACCAGCCCCAGCATTTT. It codes for CASSIITSNQPQHF. The full variable domain, its missing parts supplied by reference TRBV19 and TRBJ1-5, is DGGITQSPKYLFRKEGQNVTLSCEQNLNHDAMYWYRQDPGQGLRLIYYSQIVNDFQKGDIAEGYSVSREKKESFPLTVTSAQKNPTAFYLCASSIITSNQPQHFGDGTRLSIL.

This chain links TRBV2 with TRBJ1-2; no clear D gene. There are 13 residues in the CDR3. V was clipped by 4 bases and J by 2 bases, with 8 bases between them. Germline assignment: CDR1 SNHLY and CDR2 FYNNEI. CDR3: CASSVSRNYGYTF. The DNA for the CDR3 is TGTGCCAGCAGTGTTAGTAGAAACTATGGCTACACCTTC.

This chain connects TRBV30 to TRBJ2-3; D call uncertain. The CDR3 sequence is 14 residues long. CDR1 and CDR2 from the germline V gene are GTSNPN and SVGIG (reference sequence). V dropped 2 bases and J dropped 1 base, with 10 bases sitting between them. The CDR3 DNA follows: TGTGCCTGGAGTTGGATCGGAGGCACAGATACGCAGTATTTT. It is translated as CAWSWIGGTDTQYF.

This sequence joins TRBV6-2 or TRBV6-3 and TRBJ2-7; 7 bases are shared with TRBD2. Germline V lookup: CDR1 MNHEY, CDR2 SVGEGT. Losses at the gene ends were 3 bases for V and 3 bases for J; bases not matched to a gene: 8. The CDR3 runs to 15 residues. The CDR3 DNA follows: TGTGCCAGCAGTTATCCCGGGACTAAATTCTACGAGCAGTACTTC. Its protein product is CASSYPGTKFYEQYF.

V usage is TRBV5-6 and J usage is TRBJ2-1, with D possibly being TRBD1 or TRBD2 (5 bases each). The CDR3 runs to 17 residues. Germline V gives CDR1 SGHDT, CDR2 YYEEEE. V shed 4 bases and J shed 2 bases, with 19 bases lying between them. The CDR3 spells CASSRIEGTVTYNEQFF. The CDR3 bases are TGTGCCAGCAGCCGTATCGAGGGGACGGTTACCTACAATGAGCAGTTCTTC.

J is TRBJ1-3 and V is TRBV19; D call uncertain. With 10 bases removed from V and 2 bases from J, the gap between germline ends came to 12 bases. The CDR3 runs 13 residues. In germline, CDR1 is LNHDA, CDR2 SQIVND (reference sequence). Here the CDR3 reads CATRNGAGNTIYF. CDR3 nucleotide sequence: TGTGCCACCCGCAATGGAGCTGGAAACACCATATATTTT.

This clone was detected once. This rearrangement joins TRBV3-1 (or the pseudogene TRBV3-2) to TRBJ2-7, with D perhaps TRBD2 (6 bases). Germline V gene lookup returns CDR1 LGHDT and CDR2 YNNKEL (reference sequence). The germline V and J ends were trimmed by 4 bases and 2 bases, with 15 bases remaining between them. The CDR3 totals 15 residues. The CDR3 region has the DNA TGTGCCAGCAGCCTCCTTTCCGGAGGGCCCTACGAGCAGTACTTC. It specifies CASSLLSGGPYEQYF.

The chain is built from TRBV18 and TRBJ2-1, with 11 bases fitting TRBD1. Germline V lookup: CDR1 KGHSH, CDR2 LQKENI. The CDR3 consists of 14 residues. The V gene end was trimmed by 5 bases and the J gene end by 7 bases; junction bases not matched to a gene: 4. The CDR3 bases are TGTGCCAGCTCATTAGGGACAGGGGGAAATGAGCAGTTCTTC. It translates to CASSLGTGGNEQFF.

J is TRBJ1-6 and V is TRBV2, with 10 bases identical to TRBD1. V gave up 1 base and J gave up 9 bases; unmatched junction bases: 3. Germline V gene lookup returns CDR1 SNHLY and CDR2 FYNNEI. This CDR3 is 15 amino acids long. In nucleotides, the CDR3 is TGTGCCAGCAGTGAAGAAGGGACAGGGGCTTCACCCCTCCACTTT. It is translated as CASSEEGTGASPLHF. Variable domain in full (rest from reference TRBV2 and TRBJ1-6): EPEVTQTPSHQVTQMGQEVILRCVPISNHLYFYWYRQILGQKVEFLVSFYNNEISEKSEIFDDQFSVERPDGSNFTLKIRSTKLEDSAMYFCASSEEGTGASPLHFGNGTRLTVT.

This chain connects TRBV7-2 to TRBJ1-2; D is uncertain. Trimming took off 1 base at V and 4 bases at J, with 16 bases between the two ends. The germline V gene has CDR1 SGHTA and CDR2 FQGNSA. The CDR3 runs 16 residues. CDR3 DNA sequence: TGTGCCAGCAGCTTAGGTCTTTCTCAGGACGGCTATGGCTACACCTTC. Translating gives CASSLGLSQDGYGYTF.

This clone has a handful of counts. This sequence joins TRBV27 and TRBJ1-4; D is perhaps TRBD1 (5 bases). The CDR3 sequence is 15 residues long. CDR1 is MNHEY, CDR2 SMNVEV, per germline (reference sequence). Trimming took off 7 bases at V and 5 bases at J, with 17 bases between the two ends. CDR3 loop: CASIFPRQTNEKLFF. The CDR3 DNA reads as TGTGCCAGCATTTTTCCGCGACAGACGAATGAAAAACTGTTTTTT.

The chain is built from TRBV2 and TRBJ1-1, with a tentative D call TRBD1 (5 bases). The CDR3 covers 13 residues. Trimming removed 0 bases from V and 10 bases from J, with 12 bases in between. The germline V gene has CDR1 SNHLY and CDR2 FYNNEI. CDR3 residues: CASSEAQGGIAFF. Here the CDR3 DNA reads TGTGCCAGCAGTGAAGCGCAGGGAGGGATAGCTTTCTTT.

The chain has TRBV30 and TRBJ1-2; perhaps TRBD1 as D (6 bases). V lost 4 bases and J lost 3, with 18 bases in between. The CDR3 runs to 15 residues. CDR1 GTSNPN and CDR2 SVGIG come from the germline V gene (reference sequence). In DNA form, the CDR3 reads TGTGCCTGGACCGACAGGATCGGAGGGGACTATGGCTACACCTTC. Protein product: CAWTDRIGGDYGYTF.

CDR3 region: CASSYSTDRVGYGYTF. CDR3 DNA sequence: TGTGCCAGCAGTTACTCGACGGACAGGGTGGGCTATGGCTACACCTTC. The chain has TRBV6-5 and TRBJ1-2; 8 bases align to TRBD1. CDR3 size: 16 residues. J lost 4 bases, V lost 0 bases, and 7 bases had no gene match. Per germline, CDR1 MNHEY and CDR2 SVGAGI.

The chain has TRBV5-6 and TRBJ1-1, with 12 nucleotides matching TRBD1. The V segment lost 4 bases and the J segment 4 bases; nucleotides outside the gene matches: 5. The CDR3 covers 15 residues. The germline V gene has CDR1 SGHDT and CDR2 YYEEEE. The CDR3 DNA follows: TGTGCCAGCAGCCCAGGGACAGGGGGCCGCACTGAAGCTTTCTTT. This codes for CASSPGTGGRTEAFF.

The gene calls are TRBV6-1 and TRBJ1-5; the match to TRBD1 covers 7 bases. Germline V lookup: CDR1 MNHNS, CDR2 SASEGT. Trimming removed 3 bases from V and 4 bases from J; junction bases left unmatched: 6. The CDR3 sequence is 15 residues long. The CDR3 loop is CASSDNRGANQPQHF. CDR3 in DNA: TGTGCCAGCAGTGACAACAGGGGCGCGAATCAGCCCCAGCATTTT.

The genes are TRBV6-5 and TRBJ2-7, with TRBD1 matching 7 bases. Trimming cost V 5 bases and J 4 bases; bases outside gene matches: 8. Germline loops: CDR1 MNHEY, CDR2 SVGAGI. The CDR3 contains 14 residues. The CDR3 DNA is TGTGCCAGCAGTAGCCGGGACAGAGGTTACGAGCAGTACTTC. It yields the protein CASSSRDRGYEQYF.

The rearrangement links TRBV27 to TRBJ1-5; no clear D gene. V lost 4 bases to trimming and J lost 3 bases, with 7 bases between them. The V gene's germline CDR1 is MNHEY and CDR2 SMNVEV (reference sequence). The CDR3 is made up of 13 amino acids. The DNA for the CDR3 is TGTGCCAGCAGTTACCGGTCCAATCAGCCCCAGCATTTT. Translated: CASSYRSNQPQHF.

The V call is TRBV5-8, the J call TRBJ2-2, with D perhaps TRBD2 (6 bases). This CDR3 has 15 residues. The V gene lost 4 bases and the J gene lost 0 bases, with 10 bases spanning the gap. Germline V lookup: CDR1 SGHTS, CDR2 YDEGEE. The CDR3 nucleotides are TGTGCCAGCAGCCCGGGACTCACGAACACCGGGGAGCTGTTTTTT. It translates to CASSPGLTNTGELFF.

This chain joins TRBV6-2 or TRBV6-3 and TRBJ1-6; D may be TRBD1 (6 bases). Trimming cost V 5 bases and J 0 bases, with 20 bases left between them. The length of the CDR3 is 19 residues. Germline assignment: CDR1 MNHEY and CDR2 SVGEGT. In nucleotides, the CDR3 is TGTGCCAGCAGTCCCTTTTGGACAGCCTCGAGCTCCTATAATTCACCCCTCCACTTT. Protein: CASSPFWTASSSYNSPLHF.

This chain links TRBV21-1 with TRBJ1-1; the D call TRBD1 from the table was never checked on the DNA. TRBV21-1 corresponds to a pseudogene. CDR3 size: 18 residues. DNA of the CDR3: TGTGCCAGCAGCAAAGAGGAACCCGGGACAAGTAGTAACACTGAAGCTTTCTTT. It specifies CASSKEEPGTSSNTEAFF.

This clone occurred a few times. The chain joins TRBV4-3 to TRBJ1-4; 7 bases line up with TRBD1. CDR1 LGHNA and CDR2 YSLEER come from the germline V gene. The CDR3 has 16 residues. V trimming: 2 bases; J trimming: 3 bases; junction bases outside the gene matches: 6. As DNA, the CDR3 is TGCGCCAGCAGCCAAAACCCGACAGGGTCTAATGAAAAACTGTTTTTT. It codes for CASSQNPTGSNEKLFF.

In this sample, this clone turned up once. This sequence joins TRBV5-4 and TRBJ2-7, with D perhaps TRBD1 or TRBD2 (5 bases each). The V and J ends lost 0 bases and 0 bases respectively, with 7 bases between them. The CDR3 sequence is 14 residues long. CDR1 SGHNT and CDR2 YYREEE come from the germline V gene (reference sequence). CDR3 DNA: TGTGCCAGCAGCTTGGGGGGACCCTCCTACGAGCAGTACTTC. Amino acid sequence: CASSLGGPSYEQYF.

The chain has TRBV5-5 and TRBJ1-5; no firm D call. The CDR3 sequence is 15 residues long. From germline, CDR1 is SGHKS and CDR2 YYEKEE (reference sequence). V lost 4 bases and J 0 bases, leaving 11 bases between the germline ends. The CDR3 DNA is TGTGCCAGCAGCCGGACGGACTATAGCAATCAGCCCCAGCATTTT. Amino acids: CASSRTDYSNQPQHF.

The chain links TRBV7-3 to TRBJ2-3; TRBD2 matches at 14 bases. CDR3 length equals 16 residues. The germline gives CDR1 SGHTA, CDR2 FQGTGA. With 1 base clipped from V and 4 bases from J, the junction kept 1 base outside the gene matches. CDR3 nucleotides: TGTGCCAGCAGCTTAATGGGACTAGCGGGAGCAGATACGCAGTATTTT. Translating gives CASSLMGLAGADTQYF. The entire variable domain, with the rest obtained from reference TRBV7-3 and TRBJ2-3, is as follows: GAGVSQTPSNKVTEKGKYVELRCDPISGHTALYWYRQSLGQGPEFLIYFQGTGAADDSGLPNDRFFAVRPEGSVSTLKIQRTERGDSAVYLCASSLMGLAGADTQYFGPGTRLTVL.

Notes on this clone: Other DNA variants within this sample encode the same CDR3. The chain has TRBV29-1 and TRBJ1-2; no reliable D call. V was cut by 6 bases and J by 6 bases, with 2 bases left in between. There are 8 residues in the CDR3. Germline V gene sequence: CDR1 SQVTM, CDR2 ANQGSEA. CDR3 DNA: TGCAGCGTGGATGGCTACACCTTC. This encodes CSVDGYTF.

The V and J genes are TRBV18 and TRBJ2-3, with TRBD1 matching over 8 bases. V shed 4 bases, J shed 1 base, and the junction held 4 bases outside the gene matches. CDR1 and CDR2 from the germline V gene are KGHSH and LQKENI. There are 15 residues in the CDR3. CDR3 sequence (DNA): TGTGCCAGCTCACTGAAGACAGGGGGCACAGATACGCAGTATTTT. Its translation is CASSLKTGGTDTQYF.

This chain uses TRBV5-5 with TRBJ2-5, with 7 bases that match TRBD1. In germline, CDR1 is SGHKS, CDR2 YYEKEE (reference sequence). CDR3 length equals 16 residues. Trimming at V came to 2 bases and at J to 4 bases, leaving 11 bases not matched to a gene. Here the CDR3 reads CASSFAGQVPRETQYF. CDR3 coding DNA: TGTGCCAGCAGCTTTGCTGGACAGGTCCCCCGAGAGACCCAGTACTTC.

The rearrangement uses TRBV30 and TRBJ1-3; D possibly corresponds to TRBD1 (6 bases). Per the germline V gene, CDR1 is GTSNPN and CDR2 is SVGIG (reference sequence). This CDR3 has 13 amino acids. Trimming pared 8 bases from V and 1 base from J, leaving 12 bases between. In nucleotides, the CDR3 is TGTGCCGCCACAGGGAAGTCTGGAAACACCATATATTTT. Protein sequence: CAATGKSGNTIYF.

This clone has only one observation. The chain uses TRBV3-1 (or the pseudogene TRBV3-2) and TRBJ1-1; D remains unclear. V lost 2 bases to trimming and J lost 2 bases, with 15 bases between them. The length of the CDR3 is 16 residues. Per germline, CDR1 LGHDT and CDR2 YNNKEL (reference sequence). As DNA, the CDR3 is TGTGCCAGCAGCCAAAGGTTTAGGGAAGTCAACACTGAAGCTTTCTTT. Translated, it gives CASSQRFREVNTEAFF.